Reported below is one T cell receptor beta chain. What it binds is not known. This sample is part of a study of a mutant IDH1 vaccine in newly diagnosed glioma. At the level of the study: Patients got radiotherapy, temozolomide, or both beforehand, and most got both.

The method was immunoSEQ multiplex PCR; TCRdb's version includes in-frame clones alone and lacks a portion of them. The sample includes 35,000 to 45,000 clones, just over 90% seen only once; the top ten take roughly 2.8%. Trimming took off 0 bases at V and 3 bases at J, with 8 bases between the two ends. Per germline, CDR1 SGDLS and CDR2 YYNGEE. The CDR3 spans 14 residues. Specified time point: week 5, during vaccination. The content of each vaccine dose was 300 ug of mutant IDH1 20-mer peptide, and topical imiquimod accompanied it. The sequence was obtained from a man aged 45-60 years with glioma. The input for sequencing was PBMCs, taken from a glioma patient whose treatment included an IDH1 peptide vaccine. The chain recombines TRBV9 with TRBJ2-3; D gene ambiguous. CDR3 protein: CASSVALTTDTQYF. As DNA, the CDR3 is TGTGCCAGCAGCGTAGCCCTCACTACAGATACGCAGTATTTT.